The T cell receptor beta chain under discussion was sequenced for a study of shared clonotypes between healthy human individuals. As regards this clone: Other DNA variants within this sample encode the same CDR3.

The germline V gene encodes CDR1 MDHEN and CDR2 SYDVKM. There are 14 residues in the CDR3. V was pared by 6 bases and J by 2 bases, with 13 bases between. Method: immunoSEQ multiplex PCR; TCRdb's copy keeps in-frame clones and lacks some. The table lists around 2.5 million clones, roughly 93% of them singletons. The receptor comes from a man aged 18 to 29 in good health. Some clones in this sample may be carry-over from other donors' samples. The chain employs TRBV28 and TRBJ1-2; tentative D call: TRBD1 (6 bases). The source material was naive CD4+ T cells from PBMCs. Subset reported: CD45RA+ positively selected. CDR3 protein: CASSSGQINYGYTF. DNA for the CDR3: TGTGCCAGCAGCTCCGGACAGATCAACTATGGCTACACCTTC.